Shown below are 20 T cell receptor beta chains from a single sample sequenced in a study of molecular identifiers for immune sequencing clone quantification. TCRdb analysed the PCR reads with MiXCR anew, one entry per CDR3 protein. The data contain about 630,000 distinct CDR3 sequences, approximately 24% of them singletons. The source material was naive CD8+ T cells from blood, with Jurkat cell RNA spiked in. Stated subset: FACS-sorted CD8+CD4-CCR7+CD45RA+ naive T cells. These receptors all come from a human donor in good health. Some libraries in this study had Jurkat cell RNA spiked in.

This clonotype came up a few times. V usage is TRBV4-2 and J usage is TRBJ2-7; perhaps TRBD2 as D (6 bases). The CDR3 covers 16 residues. The V end lost 1 base, the J end lost 2 bases, and 15 bases lay between the germline ends. The germline gives CDR1 LGHNA, CDR2 YNFKEQ. The CDR3 DNA reads TGTGCCAGCAGCCAAGGTATGGGACTCGTCACCTACGAGCAGTACTTC. Translation: CASSQGMGLVTYEQYF.

The J gene is TRBJ1-3, the V gene TRBV15; D uncertain. Trimming stripped 5 bases from V and 4 bases from J, with 15 bases between. Germline lookup yields CDR1 LNHNV and CDR2 YYDKDF (reference sequence). The length of the CDR3 is 15 residues. The DNA of the CDR3 is TGTGCCACCAGCCAAGCCAAGGGTTTCGGAAACACCATATATTTT. Encoded protein: CATSQAKGFGNTIYF.

This clonotype was seen at least ten times. V is TRBV28 and J is TRBJ2-5; TRBD2 aligns across 7 bases. The CDR3 has 14 residues. CDR1 MDHEN and CDR2 SYDVKM come from the germline V gene. J gave up 0 bases and V 3 bases, and 1 base lay outside the gene matches. CDR3 nucleotide sequence: TGTGCCAGCAGTTTTCTAGCGGACCAAGAGACCCAGTACTTC. This encodes CASSFLADQETQYF. Complete variable domain (other parts from reference TRBV28 and TRBJ2-5): DVKVTQSSRYLVKRTGEKVFLECVQDMDHENMFWYRQDPGLGLRLIYFSYDVKMKEKGDIPEGYSVSREKKERFSLILESASTNQTSMYLCASSFLADQETQYFGPGTRLLVL.

The rearrangement uses TRBV28 and TRBJ2-1, with 11 nucleotides matching TRBD1. Germline assignment: CDR1 MDHEN and CDR2 SYDVKM. The CDR3 loop spans 20 amino acids. After removal of 4 bases from V and 6 bases from J, the junction contained 20 bases not matched to a gene. The CDR3 DNA is TGTGCCAGCAGTTATTTCTCCGGGACAGGGGGGAAACTAGGGGTCAATGAGCAGTTCTTC. It yields the protein CASSYFSGTGGKLGVNEQFF.

V usage is TRBV2 and J usage is TRBJ1-6; tentative D call: TRBD1 (5 bases). The CDR3 has 14 amino acids. The germline CDR1 and CDR2 sequences are SNHLY and FYNNEI. V was pared by 6 bases and J by 5 bases, with 11 bases between. Here the CDR3 reads CASSGTRNNSPLHF. In DNA, the CDR3 is TGTGCCAGCAGCGGGACGCGGAATAATTCACCCCTCCACTTT.

The chain has TRBV19 and TRBJ2-1; no clear D. The V and J ends lost 3 bases and 5 bases respectively, with 5 bases between them. CDR1 is LNHDA, CDR2 SQIVND, per germline (reference sequence). This CDR3 has 12 amino acids. CDR3 sequence (DNA): TGTGCCAGTAGTATCAAGCACAATGAGCAGTTCTTC. Translation: CASSIKHNEQFF.

This clonotype was observed a handful of times. CDR3 nucleotides: TGCGCCAGCAGCCGGGGATACGGGGCGCGGACCGGGGAGCTGTTTTTT. Amino acids: CASSRGYGARTGELFF. The V call is TRBV4-1, the J call TRBJ2-2; D is possibly TRBD1 or TRBD2 (5 bases each). From germline, CDR1 is MGHRA and CDR2 YSYEKL. V was cut by 4 bases and J by 5 bases, with 17 bases left in between. There are 16 residues in the CDR3.

This clonotype was found many times. V is TRBV7-9 and J is TRBJ2-1, with a tentative D call TRBD2 (6 bases). The CDR3 has 17 residues. V lost 1 base, J lost 1 base, and 14 bases lay in between. Germline CDR1 is SEHNR and CDR2 is FQNEAQ (reference sequence). Here the CDR3 reads CASSLVARGTSYNEQFF. CDR3 nucleotide sequence: TGTGCCAGCAGCTTAGTTGCCCGGGGGACTTCCTACAATGAGCAGTTCTTC.

This clonotype occurred a few times. Here the CDR3 DNA reads TGTGCCAGCAGGGGGTCCGACTATCCGAACACTGAAGCTTTCTTT. This codes for CASRGSDYPNTEAFF. This chain uses TRBV6-5 with TRBJ1-1; D remains unclear. The V gene's germline CDR1 is MNHEY and CDR2 SVGAGI. V lost 6 bases, J lost 1 base, and 15 bases lay in between. The CDR3 has 15 residues.

About this clonotype: One end of the junction varies from germline; a read error may be responsible. The CDR3 is CANSADRWGSPLHF. CDR3 nucleotide sequence: TGTGCCAACAGCGCCGACAGGTGGGGTTCACCCCTCCACTTT. The V gene is TRBV9, the J gene TRBJ1-6; D is possibly TRBD1 (6 bases). Germline CDR1 and CDR2: SGDLS and YYNGEE. The CDR3 is made up of 14 amino acids. The entire variable domain, with the rest obtained from reference TRBV9 and TRBJ1-6, is as follows: DSGVTQTPKHLITATGQRVTLRCSPRSGDLSVYWYQQSLDQGLQFLIQYYNGEERAKGNILERFSAQQFPDLHSELNLSSLELGDSALYFCANSADRWGSPLHFGNGTRLTVT.

Of note for this clonotype: A clone one base away is much larger, so this may be a read error. The chain combines TRBV27 with TRBJ1-1; no definite D call. The CDR3 is 18 residues long. In germline, CDR1 is MNHEY, CDR2 SMNVEV (reference sequence). V shed 4 bases and J shed 0 bases, with 21 bases lying between them. The CDR3 DNA follows: TGTGCCAGCAGTTCATCGAGGTACAGATATGGGATGAACACTGAAGCTTTCTTT. Amino acids: CASSSSRYRYGMNTEAFF.

This clonotype came up many times. The rearrangement links TRBV5-4 to TRBJ2-3; 8 bases map to TRBD1. The CDR3 is 16 residues long. The V segment lost 1 base and the J segment 2 bases; nucleotides outside the gene matches: 6. Germline assignment: CDR1 SGHNT and CDR2 YYREEE (reference sequence). CDR3 nucleotides: TGTGCCAGCAGCTTGATCGGGACAGGACCCACAGATACGCAGTATTTT. Translating it yields CASSLIGTGPTDTQYF.

This clonotype was recorded at least ten times. V is TRBV28 and J is TRBJ2-5; 7 bases agree with TRBD1. Germline V gene data show CDR1 as MDHEN and CDR2 as SYDVKM. The ends lost 3 bases at V and 5 bases at J; junction bases unmatched: 6. The CDR3 extends over 14 amino acids. The CDR3 reads CASSFTDRDETQYF. The CDR3 nucleotides read TGTGCCAGCAGTTTTACCGACAGGGATGAGACCCAGTACTTC.

This clonotype was counted only a few times. CDR3 protein: CASSLAQGVDEQYF. The CDR3 coding sequence is TGTGCCAGCAGCTTAGCGCAGGGGGTTGACGAGCAGTACTTC. The V call is TRBV7-9, the J call TRBJ2-7; 7 bases align to TRBD1. The CDR3 covers 14 residues. Germline CDR1 is SEHNR and CDR2 is FQNEAQ (reference sequence). With 0 bases clipped from V and 5 bases from J, the junction kept 4 bases outside the gene matches.

The CDR3 DNA reads TGTGCCAGCAGTTCAGGACAGGGGCTTACCTACGAGCAGTACTTC. This codes for CASSSGQGLTYEQYF. The rearrangement joins TRBV6-5 to TRBJ2-7; 9 bases are a match to TRBD1. CDR3 length: 15 residues. V shed 4 bases and J 2 bases; nucleotides not matched to a gene: 6. Germline V gene sequence: CDR1 MNHEY, CDR2 SVGAGI.

At least ten counts were recorded for this clonotype. V is TRBV20-1 and J is TRBJ2-6, with a weak D call TRBD1 (5 bases). The germline V and J ends were trimmed by 2 bases and 0 bases, with 11 bases remaining between them. There are 16 residues in the CDR3. Germline loops: CDR1 DFQATT, CDR2 SNEGSKA (reference sequence). CDR3 in DNA: TGCAGTGCTAGAACAGGTCAGGCCTCTGGGGCCAACGTCCTGACTTTC. This codes for CSARTGQASGANVLTF.

This chain uses TRBV12-3 or TRBV12-4 with TRBJ2-5, with TRBD2 matching 7 bases. This CDR3 is 18 amino acids long. The ends lost 3 bases at V and 5 bases at J; junction bases unmatched: 18. CDR3 DNA: TGTGCCAGCAGTTTTGCTACTAGCGAGGTCCAGCGGGGTGAGACCCAGTACTTC. Encoded protein: CASSFATSEVQRGETQYF.

As for this clonotype: A much larger clone differs by one base, so this may be a read error. The CDR3 ends on some other residue instead of the conserved phenylalanine or tryptophan, so this is likely a read error. The chain joins TRBV4-3 to TRBJ2-7, with 7 nucleotides matching TRBD1. The CDR3 has 13 amino acids. The germline V gene has CDR1 LGHNA and CDR2 YSLEER. The J segment lost 4 bases and the V segment lost 4 bases, leaving 4 bases of the junction unmatched. The CDR3 DNA sequence: TGCGCCAGCAGCCCCGGGACAGAATACGAGCAGTACTCC. Its translation is CASSPGTEYEQYS.

The CDR3: CASSVGGRGPHEQYF. CDR3 DNA sequence: TGTGCCAGCAGTGTGGGAGGGAGGGGGCCCCACGAGCAGTACTTC. The chain joins TRBV27 to TRBJ2-7, with D possibly being TRBD1 or TRBD2 (7 bases each). CDR1 MNHEY and CDR2 SMNVEV come from the germline V gene (reference sequence). There are 15 residues in the CDR3. Trimming left V 5 bases short and J 5 bases short, with 19 bases between.

This clonotype was recorded at least ten times. The chain recombines TRBV4-1 with TRBJ1-3; D unresolved. The CDR3 is 16 residues long. Germline V gene data show CDR1 as MGHRA and CDR2 as YSYEKL. V was shortened by 0 bases and J by 1 base, with 10 bases between the two germline ends. The CDR3 sequence: CASSQEPGLSGNTIYF. CDR3 nucleotide sequence: TGCGCCAGCAGCCAAGAGCCGGGGTTGTCTGGAAACACCATATATTTT.